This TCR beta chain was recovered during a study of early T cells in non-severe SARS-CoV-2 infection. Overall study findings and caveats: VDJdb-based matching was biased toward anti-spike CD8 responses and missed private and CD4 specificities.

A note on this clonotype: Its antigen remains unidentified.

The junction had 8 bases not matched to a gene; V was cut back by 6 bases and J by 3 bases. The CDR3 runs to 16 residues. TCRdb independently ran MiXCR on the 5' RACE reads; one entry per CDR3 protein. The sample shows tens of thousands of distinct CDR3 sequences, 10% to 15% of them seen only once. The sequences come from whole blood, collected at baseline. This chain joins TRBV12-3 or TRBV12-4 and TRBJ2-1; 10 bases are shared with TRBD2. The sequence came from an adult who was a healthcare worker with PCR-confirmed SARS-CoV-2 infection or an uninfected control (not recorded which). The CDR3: CASRGDLAGDYNEQFF. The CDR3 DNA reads TGTGCCAGCAGGGGCGATCTAGCGGGGGACTACAATGAGCAGTTCTTC.